A single sample is the source of the 19 T cell receptor beta chains below, sequenced in a study of blood T cell repertoires in COVID-19. Data came from immunoSEQ multiplex PCR; TCRdb stores just in-frame clones and leaves some out. In the table there are about 270,000 clones, 85% to 95% of which are singletons. The sequencing input was PBMCs or T cells enriched from blood (not recorded which). Receptors originate from a man aged 40-50 years who had been exposed to COVID-19.

The chain has TRBV5-1 and TRBJ2-5; a weak D match, TRBD2 (5 bases). V was pared by 1 base and J by 4 bases, with 11 bases between. Germline CDR1 SGHRS, CDR2 YFSETQ. This CDR3 comprises 14 residues. In DNA, the CDR3 is TGCGCCAGCAGCTTGCGGGGAAGGCGAGAGACCCAGTACTTC. Its translation: CASSLRGRRETQYF.

The chain links TRBV4-1 to TRBJ1-1; tentative D call: TRBD1 (6 bases). With 6 bases removed from V and 2 bases from J, the gap between germline ends came to 13 bases. From germline, CDR1 is MGHRA and CDR2 YSYEKL. The length of the CDR3 is 14 residues. The CDR3 sequence: CASRPGHLNTEAFF. CDR3 nucleotide sequence: TGCGCCAGCAGGCCGGGACACCTAAACACTGAAGCTTTCTTT.

The rearrangement joins TRBV30 to TRBJ2-1; D is possibly TRBD2 (5 bases). Germline V gene data show CDR1 as GTSNPN and CDR2 as SVGIG (reference sequence). The CDR3 is 13 amino acids. Trimming took off 4 bases at V and 0 bases at J, with 7 bases between the two ends. CDR3 in DNA: TGTGCCTGGATCCGGGACTCCTACAATGAGCAGTTCTTC. Encoded protein: CAWIRDSYNEQFF.

The chain employs TRBV6-5 and TRBJ2-5; 7 bases are a match to TRBD1. Germline loops: CDR1 MNHEY, CDR2 SVGAGI. The V and J ends lost 2 bases and 4 bases, in that order; junction bases with no gene match: 7. The CDR3 is 15 residues long. Here the CDR3 reads CASSYGDRELETQYF. The DNA of the CDR3 is TGTGCCAGCAGTTACGGAGACAGGGAATTAGAGACCCAGTACTTC.

This chain's CDR3 is CASSLGLAGLQAEQYF. The CDR3, as DNA: TGCGCCAGCAGCTTGGGACTAGCGGGCTTACAGGCCGAGCAGTACTTC. The chain couples TRBV5-1 to TRBJ2-7; TRBD2 matches at 10 bases. Trimming cost V 0 bases and J 6 bases; bases outside gene matches: 9. CDR1 and CDR2 (germline): SGHRS, YFSETQ. CDR3 length: 16 residues.

The chain joins TRBV5-1 to TRBJ1-4; 7 bases are a match to TRBD1. The length of the CDR3 is 15 residues. The trim removed 2 bases at V and 6 bases at J, leaving 7 bases unmatched. Germline CDR1 and CDR2: SGHRS and YFSETQ. The CDR3 is CASSFTGAQDEKLFF. CDR3 DNA sequence: TGCGCCAGCAGCTTTACAGGGGCTCAGGATGAAAAACTGTTTTTT.

The CDR3 here is CASSLATKLGTGGLGYTF. Here the CDR3 DNA reads TGTGCCAGCAGCTTAGCGACCAAGCTAGGTACAGGGGGCTTAGGCTACACCTTC. V gene TRBV7-2 combines with J gene TRBJ1-2, with 9 bases identical to TRBD1. With V trimmed by 0 bases and J by 8 bases, 16 bases remained unmatched. This CDR3 region has 18 residues. CDR1 and CDR2 from the germline V gene are SGHTA and FQGNSA. Full variable domain (rest looked up from reference TRBV7-2 and TRBJ1-2): GAGVSQSPSNKVTEKGKDVELRCDPISGHTALYWYRQSLGQGLEFLIYFQGNSAPDKSGLPSDRFSAERTGGSVSTLTIQRTQQEDSAVYLCASSLATKLGTGGLGYTFGSGTRLTVV.

V usage is TRBV20-1 and J usage is TRBJ1-2; TRBD1 is a possible D gene (5 bases). V was pared by 6 bases and J by 7 bases, with 9 bases between. Germline loops: CDR1 DFQATT, CDR2 SNEGSKA (reference sequence). The CDR3 contains 10 residues. CDR3 coding DNA: TGCAGTGCCCCGACAGTTGGCTACACCTTC. Translated, it gives CSAPTVGYTF.

The V gene is TRBV29-1, the J gene TRBJ2-3, with 12 bases fitting TRBD2. This CDR3 spans 17 amino acids. Germline V CDR1 and CDR2: SQVTM, ANQGSEA. Germline trimming cut 0 bases from V and 3 bases from J; bases unmatched to any gene: 7. CDR3 loop: CSVEEGLAGGATDTQYF. For the CDR3, the DNA is TGCAGCGTTGAAGAGGGCCTAGCGGGAGGGGCTACAGATACGCAGTATTTT.

The chain uses TRBV27 and TRBJ2-6; D is unresolved. V lost 3 bases and J lost 0, with 6 bases in between. This CDR3 has 15 residues. Germline CDR1 and CDR2: MNHEY and SMNVEV (reference sequence). CDR3 amino acids: CASSFFSSGANVLTF. The CDR3 DNA reads as TGTGCCAGCAGTTTTTTTAGCTCTGGGGCCAACGTCCTGACTTTC.

The chain joins TRBV23-1 to TRBJ1-3, with D perhaps matching TRBD1 (6 bases). TRBV23-1 is recorded as an ORF, its role being uncertain. V lost 3 bases and J 0 bases, leaving 9 bases between the germline ends. This CDR3 contains 15 residues. CDR3 sequence: CASSHLQGSGNTIYF. The CDR3 DNA sequence: TGCGCCAGCAGTCACCTACAGGGCTCTGGAAACACCATATATTTT.

The rearrangement links TRBV12-3 or TRBV12-4 to TRBJ2-3; TRBD1 agrees at 11 bases. Trimming at V came to 0 bases and at J to 10 bases, leaving 0 bases not matched to a gene. The CDR3 has 13 residues. CDR3 nucleotide sequence: TGTGCCAGCAGTTTAGCGGGACAGGGGGCGCAGTATTTT. Residues: CASSLAGQGAQYF.

This clone was found many times. The genes are TRBV4-2 and TRBJ2-6; maybe TRBD1 (5 bases). Germline assignment: CDR1 LGHNA and CDR2 YNFKEQ. This CDR3 contains 16 residues. V shed 0 bases and J shed 0 bases, with 6 bases lying between them. CDR3: CASSQDQGSGANVLTF. The CDR3 nucleotides read TGTGCCAGCAGCCAAGATCAGGGCTCTGGGGCCAACGTCCTGACTTTC.

For the CDR3, the DNA is TGTGCCAGCAGTTACTTCGCTAACTATGGCTACACCTTC. The encoded protein is CASSYFANYGYTF. The V and J genes are TRBV6-5 and TRBJ1-2; D remains ambiguous. The germline V and J ends were trimmed by 1 base and 0 bases, with 3 bases remaining between them. Germline values: CDR1 MNHEY, CDR2 SVGAGI. The CDR3 is made up of 13 amino acids.

This clone appeared a single time. The rearrangement links TRBV5-1 to TRBJ1-5; no reliable D call. CDR1 SGHRS and CDR2 YFSETQ come from the germline V gene. The V and J ends lost 0 bases and 5 bases respectively, with 6 bases between them. This CDR3 comprises 13 residues. DNA for the CDR3: TGCGCCAGCAGCTTGGGTGGAGATCAGCCCCAGCATTTT. It translates to CASSLGGDQPQHF.

The chain carries TRBV27 and TRBJ1-6; D might be TRBD1 (5 bases). CDR1 is MNHEY, CDR2 SMNVEV, per germline (reference sequence). The CDR3 has 14 residues. The V end was cut by 3 bases, the J end by 9 bases, with 12 bases between. CDR3 sequence (DNA): TGTGCCAGCAGTTTGATGGGGGGGATTTCACCCCTCCACTTT. Amino acids: CASSLMGGISPLHF.

The CDR3 loop reads CASSLNVAGGGELFF. In DNA, the CDR3 is TGTGCCAGCAGTCTCAATGTAGCGGGAGGCGGGGAGCTGTTTTTT. V gene TRBV27 combines with J gene TRBJ2-2, with TRBD2 identical over 10 bases. With V trimmed by 5 bases and J by 7 bases, 7 bases remained unmatched. CDR1 is MNHEY and CDR2 is SMNVEV in the germline V gene (reference sequence). The CDR3 runs to 15 residues.

This clone was found once. The V and J genes are TRBV29-1 and TRBJ1-3; TRBD1 matches 8 bases. The CDR3 loop spans 13 amino acids. Germline V CDR1 and CDR2: SQVTM, ANQGSEA. J was trimmed by 4 bases and V by 5 bases; bases with no gene match: 4. In DNA, the CDR3 is TGCAGCGTTTCTCAGGGGGCCGGAAACACCATATATTTT. It encodes CSVSQGAGNTIYF.

The V gene is TRBV29-1, the J gene TRBJ2-1; 11 nucleotides match TRBD2. CDR3 length: 16 residues. Germline CDR1 and CDR2: SQVTM and ANQGSEA. Losses at the gene ends were 2 bases for V and 9 bases for J; bases not matched to a gene: 12. The DNA for the CDR3 is TGCAGCGTTGAACATCTTGGGCTAGCGGGAGGTCTTGAGCAGTTCTTC. Translating gives CSVEHLGLAGGLEQFF.